Listed below are T cell receptor beta chains from one sample, sequenced in a study of cytomegalovirus exposure and HLA in healthy donors. The data were produced by immunoSEQ multiplex PCR, yet TCRdb's version contains in-frame clones alone and is incomplete. The sample lists approximately 150,000 clones, approximately 73% occurring once. Sequencing was done on a sample of PBMCs. Receptors were obtained from a man aged 25 to 40 in good health and CMV-seropositive. The CDR3 runs from the conserved cysteine through the conserved F or W. Each record gives: D gene, J gene, clone size, V gene, CDR3 DNA, CDR3 protein. A D gene is named only where the DNA matches it firmly. Size is stated for part of the rows, as once, few or many counts, or as a class when the clone is expanded.

D: -; J: TRBJ2-5; size: -; V: TRBV28; DNA: TGTGCCAGCAGTTCGTACCAAGAGACCCAGTACTTC; CDR3: CASSSYQETQYF
D: TRBD1; J: TRBJ2-3; size: -; V: TRBV19; DNA: TGTGCCAGTAACCTCAGGGGCGAGAAGGGGGCTGCGTATACGCAGTATTTT; CDR3: CASNLRGEKGAAYTQYF
D: TRBD1; J: TRBJ2-7; size: once; V: TRBV7-9; DNA: TGTTCCAGCAGCCCACAGGGACAGGCAACCTACGAGCAGTACTTC; CDR3: CSSSPQGQATYEQYF
D: -; J: TRBJ2-3; size: few; V: TRBV5-1; DNA: TGCGCCAGCAGCGCGCTAGCGCAGAGCACAGATACGCAGTATTTT; CDR3: CASSALAQSTDTQYF
D: TRBD1; J: TRBJ2-5; size: -; V: TRBV6-1; DNA: TGTGCCAGCAGTCCGCGACAGGGGACGGCCCAGTACTTC; CDR3: CASSPRQGTAQYF
D: TRBD1; J: TRBJ1-5; size: -; V: TRBV4-2; DNA: TGTGCCAGCAGCGGCGCCGGGACAGGGGGCCTTTATAGCAATCAGCCCCAGCATTTT; CDR3: CASSGAGTGGLYSNQPQHF
D: TRBD2; J: TRBJ2-3; size: -; V: TRBV28; DNA: TGTGCCAGCAGTTTATACGCGGGAGGGATAACAGATACGCAGTATTTT; CDR3: CASSLYAGGITDTQYF
D: -; J: TRBJ1-2; size: once; V: TRBV19; DNA: TGTGCCAGTAGTACCGGGGAGTATGGCTACACCTTC; CDR3: CASSTGEYGYTF
D: -; J: TRBJ1-1; size: -; V: TRBV11-2; DNA: TGTGCCAGCAGCGTCGGGGCAGGGAGGCCTGAAGCTTTCTTT; CDR3: CASSVGAGRPEAFF
D: -; J: TRBJ1-2; size: -; V: TRBV18; DNA: TGTGCCAGCTCCCCGACGGGGAATGGCTACACCTTC; CDR3: CASSPTGNGYTF
D: TRBD1; J: TRBJ1-2; size: -; V: TRBV4-1; DNA: TGCGCCAGCAGCCAAGATTGGACAGGCTATGGCTACACCTTC; CDR3: CASSQDWTGYGYTF
D: TRBD1; J: TRBJ1-2; size: -; V: TRBV5-1; DNA: TGCGCCAGCAGCCTGGGACAGATGGATGGCTACACCTTC; CDR3: CASSLGQMDGYTF
D: -; J: TRBJ1-5; size: once; V: TRBV7-8; DNA: TGTGCCAGCAGCTTACAAATGGGACAAGACCAGCCCCAGCATTTT; CDR3: CASSLQMGQDQPQHF
D: -; J: TRBJ1-2; size: -; V: TRBV7-3; DNA: TGTGCCAGCAGCTTAACGGTGGCCGGAGGGGCAAAACGCTATGGCTACACCTTC; CDR3: CASSLTVAGGAKRYGYTF
D: -; J: TRBJ1-6; size: -; V: TRBV5-8; DNA: TGTGCCAGCAGCAGAGAGAATTCACCCCTCCACTTT; CDR3: CASSRENSPLHF
D: TRBD2; J: TRBJ2-5; size: -; V: TRBV30; DNA: TGTGCCTGGACCTCCTTCGGGGGGTCGGCAGAGACCCAGTACTTC; CDR3: CAWTSFGGSAETQYF
D: -; J: TRBJ2-1; size: few; V: TRBV2; DNA: TGTGCCAGCAGTCCCCCGGCGGTCCTACACAATGAGCAGTTCTTC; CDR3: CASSPPAVLHNEQFF
D: -; J: TRBJ1-1; size: -; V: TRBV19; DNA: TGTGCCAGTAGTATTATCCTGGGGGGGTCGAACACTGAAGCTTTCTTT; CDR3: CASSIILGGSNTEAFF
D: TRBD2; J: TRBJ2-1; size: -; V: TRBV18; DNA: TGTGCCAGCGGGGCGGGAGTAGATGGTGAGCAGTTCTTC; CDR3: CASGAGVDGEQFF
D: TRBD1; J: TRBJ2-7; size: -; V: TRBV18; DNA: TGTGCCAGCTTGATGGACAGGAGCTCCTACGAGCAGTACTTC; CDR3: CASLMDRSSYEQYF
D: -; J: TRBJ2-2; size: few; V: TRBV19; DNA: TGTGCCAGTAGTATGGAGATCACCGGGGAGCTGTTTTTT; CDR3: CASSMEITGELFF
D: -; J: TRBJ2-5; size: -; V: TRBV5-1; DNA: TGCGCCAGCAGCCTGACAGGATTCCAAGAGACCCAGTACTTC; CDR3: CASSLTGFQETQYF